Below, one T cell receptor beta chain is given with its context. The antigen is unknown. V lost 0 bases and J 5 bases, leaving 14 bases between the germline ends. The CDR3 is made up of 16 amino acids. The V gene's germline CDR1 is MGHRA and CDR2 YSYEKL. Method: immunoSEQ multiplex PCR; TCRdb's copy keeps in-frame clones and lacks some. The sample carries 9,500 to 15,000 clones, under 90% recorded once. This sample is part of a study of immune evolution from preneoplasia to lung adenocarcinoma. Study as a whole: HLA loss of heterozygosity: approximately 7.5% AIS, over 12% MIA, over 30% ADC, none AAH. Whole-study findings and limits: Clonality was highest in normal lung, lower in later-stage lesions apparently.

Macro-dissection enriched premalignant or tumor cells before nucleic acid extraction. The sequencing input was FFPE tissue from an adenomatous hyperplasia lung lesion. The subset denotes: atypical adenomatous hyperplasia (AAH), lung preneoplasia. The clonotype was recovered from a person aged 45-69 years with lung adenocarcinoma. The chain uses TRBV4-1 and TRBJ1-5; perhaps TRBD1 as D (5 bases). The CDR3 region is CASSQDGGAIYQPQHF. CDR3 sequence (DNA): TGCGCCAGCAGCCAAGATGGTGGGGCCATATATCAGCCCCAGCATTTT.